The 14 T cell receptor beta chains below come from one sample, sequenced in a study of blood T cells in healthy people across ages. A sample-barcoded 5' primer and a J-beta primer mix were used in a second PCR of roughly 7 to 12 cycles. MiXCR, run by TCRdb on the 5' RACE reads, gives a single entry per CDR3 protein. In the table there are about 900,000 distinct CDR3 sequences, 40% to 60% of which are singletons. Sample: blood. Receptors were obtained from a man in his thirties or forties in good health.

V usage is TRBV14 and J usage is TRBJ1-5; no firm D call. CDR3 length: 13 amino acids. The germline gives CDR1 SGHDN, CDR2 FVKESK. V lost 1 base and J 9 bases, leaving 10 bases between the germline ends. The CDR3 here is CASSQGGLGPQHF. For the CDR3, the DNA is TGTGCCAGCAGCCAAGGAGGGTTGGGGCCCCAGCATTTT.

This clonotype has more than one count but fewer than ten. V usage is TRBV7-2 and J usage is TRBJ2-1, with 8 bases aligning to TRBD2. V was clipped by 5 bases and J by 3 bases; unmatched bases: 9. The CDR3 contains 16 residues. The germline V gene encodes CDR1 SGHTA and CDR2 FQGNSA. The DNA of the CDR3 is TGTGCCAGCAGCCCCCCACGGGGGGGGAGCTACAATGAGCAGTTCTTC. Its translation: CASSPPRGGSYNEQFF.

The rearrangement joins TRBV6-6 to TRBJ2-1; 13 positions match TRBD2. The CDR3 has 16 amino acids. CDR1 and CDR2 from the germline V gene are MNHNY and SVGAGI (reference sequence). With 5 bases clipped from V and 4 bases from J, the junction kept 5 bases outside the gene matches. CDR3 nucleotides: TGTGCCAGCAGTATGAAGACTAGCGGGGGGTACAATGAGCAGTTCTTC. Translating gives CASSMKTSGGYNEQFF.

This chain connects TRBV7-2 to TRBJ1-2; tentative D call: TRBD1 (5 bases). CDR3 length equals 14 residues. The germline V gene has CDR1 SGHTA and CDR2 FQGNSA. Trimming removed 0 bases at V and 7 bases at J, with 12 bases between. The CDR3 reads CASSLAPAGSGYTF. The CDR3 nucleotides read TGTGCCAGCAGCTTAGCACCCGCAGGGAGTGGCTACACCTTC.

The chain recombines TRBV4-1 with TRBJ1-1, with D possibly being TRBD1 (5 bases). V dropped 4 bases and J dropped 8 bases, with 14 bases sitting between them. CDR1 and CDR2 from the germline V gene are MGHRA and YSYEKL. The CDR3 sequence is 13 residues long. This chain's CDR3 is CASSRTRSEEAFF. The DNA for the CDR3 is TGCGCCAGCAGCCGGACACGCAGCGAGGAAGCTTTCTTT.

On this clonotype itself: One junction end disagrees with the germline gene, perhaps due to a read error. The chain couples TRBV20-1 to TRBJ1-5; weak D call: TRBD1 (5 bases). The CDR3 has 12 residues. From germline, CDR1 is DFQATT and CDR2 SNEGSKA (reference sequence). CDR3 region: CSAGQSNQSQHF. DNA for the CDR3: TGCAGTGCAGGACAAAGCAATCAGTCCCAGCATTTT.

The genes are TRBV2 and TRBJ1-5; D remains unclear. V lost 6 bases to trimming and J lost 2 bases, with 11 bases between them. Germline V gene data show CDR1 as SNHLY and CDR2 as FYNNEI. This CDR3 is built from 14 residues. In DNA, the CDR3 is TGTGCCAGCAGAGCGGACGGGGGCAATCAGCCCCAGCATTTT. Translating gives CASRADGGNQPQHF.

The chain uses TRBV6-1 and TRBJ2-3; 7 bases are shared with TRBD1. This CDR3 is 15 amino acids long. The ends lost 3 bases at V and 4 bases at J; junction bases unmatched: 7. From germline, CDR1 is MNHNS and CDR2 SASEGT. The CDR3 is CASSEGDRAPDTQYF. CDR3 nucleotide sequence: TGTGCCAGCAGTGAGGGCGACAGGGCTCCAGATACGCAGTATTTT.

This clonotype was counted once. The chain uses TRBV10-3 and TRBJ1-1, with 7 bases aligning to TRBD1. V was pared by 7 bases and J by 1 base, with 6 bases of the junction left unmatched. CDR3 length: 14 residues. The V gene's germline CDR1 is ENHRY and CDR2 SYGVKD. This CDR3 reads CAITPDRANTEAFF. In DNA form, the CDR3 reads TGTGCCATCACCCCTGACAGGGCGAACACTGAAGCTTTCTTT.

This clonotype was detected a few times. Here the CDR3 reads CASSPSGEGAYEQYF. CDR3 nucleotide sequence: TGTGCCAGCAGCCCTAGTGGGGAAGGAGCCTACGAGCAGTACTTC. The chain combines TRBV13 with TRBJ2-4; D gene unclear. The assigned J gene may be wrong: the sequence end matches TRBJ2-7 better. The CDR3 contains 15 residues. CDR1 is PRHDT and CDR2 is FYEKMQ in the germline V gene (reference sequence).

The chain links TRBV4-1 to TRBJ2-2; maybe TRBD1 (6 bases). This CDR3 is 17 amino acids long. V lost 6 bases and J lost 2, with 19 bases in between. Germline CDR1 and CDR2: MGHRA and YSYEKL. CDR3 coding DNA: TGCGCCAGCAGTTACAGGGCCCTCGAATACAACACCGGGGAGCTGTTTTTT. It codes for CASSYRALEYNTGELFF.

The rearrangement uses TRBV7-2 and TRBJ2-3; 7 bases fit TRBD1. Germline CDR1 reads SGHTA; CDR2 reads FQGNSA. This CDR3 has 16 residues. With V trimmed by 2 bases and J by 3 bases, 8 bases remained unmatched. The CDR3: CASSLYATGLTDTQYF. In DNA, the CDR3 is TGTGCCAGCAGCTTATACGCGACAGGGCTTACAGATACGCAGTATTTT.

CDR3 sequence reads: CASRRGGSLEANYGYTF. The CDR3 nucleotides are TGTGCCAGCAGAAGGGGAGGCTCCCTCGAAGCTAACTATGGCTACACCTTC. V gene TRBV28 combines with J gene TRBJ1-2; D perhaps matches TRBD1 (5 bases). CDR1 MDHEN and CDR2 SYDVKM come from the germline V gene. V was shortened by 6 bases and J by 0 bases, with 20 bases between the two germline ends. This CDR3 region has 17 residues.

This chain links TRBV6-1 with TRBJ1-1; 8 bases are shared with TRBD1. V was pared by 8 bases and J by 1 base, with 6 bases of the junction left unmatched. There are 14 residues in the CDR3. Germline V CDR1 and CDR2: MNHNS, SASEGT. The CDR3 region is CASSNQGANTEAFF. Here the CDR3 DNA reads TGTGCCAGCTCCAATCAGGGGGCGAACACTGAAGCTTTCTTT.